The 6 T cell receptor beta chains reported below all come from one sample, sequenced in a study of shared clonotypes between healthy human individuals. The table came from immunoSEQ multiplex PCR; TCRdb's copy has only in-frame clones and leaves some out. The sample has a few hundred thousand clones, 95% to 96% seen once. Naive CD8 isolation took CD45RO-negative cells positively selected for CCR7 and excluded terminally differentiated effector memory CD45RA+ cells. The sequencing input was naive CD8+ T cells sorted from blood. The receptor source for this set is a woman aged 25 to 45 in good health.

The V gene is TRBV2, the J gene TRBJ1-5; the D gene is possibly TRBD1 (6 bases). The CDR3 loop spans 13 amino acids. Germline V CDR1 and CDR2: SNHLY, FYNNEI. V lost 5 bases, J lost 3 bases, and 8 bases lay in between. The CDR3 sequence: CASSRQDNQPQHF. In nucleotides, the CDR3 is TGTGCCAGCAGTCGACAGGACAATCAGCCCCAGCATTTT.

The V and J genes are TRBV19 and TRBJ2-1, with 7 nucleotides matching TRBD1. The germline CDR1 and CDR2 sequences are LNHDA and SQIVND (reference sequence). The CDR3 runs 16 residues. The J segment lost 1 base and the V segment lost 1 base, leaving 4 bases of the junction unmatched. The CDR3 sequence is CASSIVAGGSYNEQFF. CDR3 nucleotide sequence: TGTGCCAGTAGTATAGTGGCAGGGGGTTCCTACAATGAGCAGTTCTTC. The variable domain in full, completed from reference TRBV19 and TRBJ2-1, reads DGGITQSPKYLFRKEGQNVTLSCEQNLNHDAMYWYRQDPGQGLRLIYYSQIVNDFQKGDIAEGYSVSREKKESFPLTVTSAQKNPTAFYLCASSIVAGGSYNEQFFGPGTRLTVL.

The chain joins TRBV4-1 to TRBJ2-2; no definite D call. Germline V gene lookup returns CDR1 MGHRA and CDR2 YSYEKL. Trimming removed 1 base at V and 1 base at J, with 7 bases between. This CDR3 spans 15 amino acids. CDR3 nucleotides: TGCGCCAGCAGCCAAGGATACGTGAACACCGGGGAGCTGTTTTTT. This sequence encodes CASSQGYVNTGELFF.

For this clone: The same CDR3 is also encoded by other DNA sequences in this sample. This chain joins TRBV7-9 and TRBJ2-7; 7 positions match TRBD1. The CDR3 has 15 residues. V was clipped by 4 bases and J by 2 bases; unmatched bases: 8. CDR1 is SEHNR and CDR2 is FQNEAQ in the germline V gene (reference sequence). The CDR3 here is CASSSRDSLAYEQYF. The CDR3 DNA reads as TGTGCCAGCAGCTCCCGGGACAGTTTAGCCTACGAGCAGTACTTC.

The gene calls are TRBV7-6 and TRBJ2-1; D remains ambiguous. Germline V gene data show CDR1 as SGHVS and CDR2 as FNYEAQ. This CDR3 region has 12 residues. Trimming left V 4 bases short and J 9 bases short, with 10 bases between. CDR3 DNA sequence: TGTGCCAGCAGCTCGCGACATACTGAGCAGTTCTTC. This encodes CASSSRHTEQFF. Together with reference TRBV7-6 and TRBJ2-1, the CDR3 gives the full variable domain: GAGVSQSPRYKVTKRGQDVALRCDPISGHVSLYWYRQALGQGPEFLTYFNYEAQQDKSGLPNDRFSAERPEGSISTLTIQRTEQRDSAMYRCASSSRHTEQFFGPGTRLTVL.

The chain joins TRBV9 to TRBJ1-2, with TRBD1 matching 8 bases. Germline V CDR1 and CDR2: SGDLS, YYNGEE. V shed 2 bases and J 1 base; nucleotides not matched to a gene: 7. The CDR3 is made up of 16 amino acids. CDR3 in DNA: TGTGCCAGCAGCGTCGGGAACAGGGGGGTTAACTATGGCTACACCTTC. It codes for CASSVGNRGVNYGYTF.